This T cell receptor beta chain came from a study of regulatory T cells in long-lasting Graves disease. Time point indicated: newly diagnosed GD, antithyroid drugs for less than 3 months. Extracted RNA from PBMCs served as the source of the TCR library. Diagnoses of Graves' disease were made by American Thyroid Association guidelines. The authors built TCR beta libraries using iRepertoire HTBI primers and Arm-PCR of CDR3 regions. Original handling: Identified segments across samples numbered about 64 TRBV and over eleven TRBJ. MiXCR, run by TCRdb on the multiplex PCR reads, gives a single entry per CDR3 protein. The V and J calls were determined by TCRdb, not by the authors. The sample records hundreds of thousands of distinct CDR3 sequences, roughly 12% being singletons. The data also belong to a second study, concerning T cells in Graves' hyperthyroidism and ophthalmopathy. That source reports: The TCR CDR3 was amplified in a first-round RT-PCR using the HTBI primer set.

Sequenced material: peripheral blood mononuclear cells (PBMCs), taken at new diagnosis, from a patient treated with antithyroid drugs. The sequence was collected from a man aged 25 to 45 with Graves disease.

CDR3 nucleotide sequence: TGTGCCACCAAGCGCAAAAACATTCAGTACTTC. Amino acid sequence: CATKRKNIQYF. The chain joins TRBV24-1 to TRBJ2-4; D uncertain. Germline assignment: CDR1 KGHDR and CDR2 SFDVKD. This CDR3 region has 11 residues. The germline V and J ends were trimmed by 8 bases and 3 bases, with 4 bases remaining between them.